This TCR beta chain was observed in a study of STAT5B mutations in CD4+ large granular lymphocyte leukemia. Clones were read by immunoSEQ multiplex PCR, and TCRdb kept only the in-frame ones, dropping some. The sample gives fewer than 7,000 clones, approximately 74% of which show up once; 1.5% to 2% is in the top ten. Germline values: CDR1 MNHEY, CDR2 SVGAGI. The CDR3 length is 16 residues. V gave up 3 bases and J gave up 2 bases, with 17 bases separating them. Input material: PBMCs. The sequence was collected from a woman between 65 and 79 years old with CD4+ T-cell large granular lymphocyte leukemia. The V call is TRBV6-5, the J call TRBJ2-7, with D unclear. In DNA form, the CDR3 reads TGTGCCAGCAGTTATTTAGGAGTGGGCAGTGCCTACGAGCAGTACTTC. Protein sequence: CASSYLGVGSAYEQYF.